This TCR beta chain was captured in a study of T cells in Graves' hyperthyroidism and ophthalmopathy. Germline V gene data show CDR1 as MNHEY and CDR2 as SVGEGT. The ends were cut back, 8 bases at V and 0 bases at J, with 14 bases in the middle. There are 14 residues in the CDR3. Template material for amplifying TCR beta CDR3 regions consisted of RNA transcripts. During a first-round RT-PCR of the TCR CDR3, the HTBI primer set was used. MiXCR was run by TCRdb on the multiplex PCR reads, yielding one entry per CDR3 protein. The sample lists 560,000 or so distinct CDR3 sequences; nearly 20% were seen once.

The rearrangement links TRBV6-2 or TRBV6-3 to TRBJ2-7; either TRBD1 or TRBD2 may fit D (5 bases each). The sample consisted of blood. The source is a man in his forties or fifties with Graves' ophthalmopathy. In nucleotides, the CDR3 is TGTGCCAGCTGGGCAGAGGGGTCCTCCTACGAGCAGTACTTC. Protein sequence: CASWAEGSSYEQYF.